The sequence of this T cell receptor (beta chain) was determined in a study of blood T cell repertoires in COVID-19 (dated by TCRdb to the early 2020s). For the wider study: Collaborator samples came from the United States, Italy and Spain and covered acute and convalescent phases of COVID-19. The prospective study material was composed of cDNA or gDNA derived from T cells, B-cell-depleted T cells, or PBMCs. Subjects who had been exposed to COVID-19, were actively infected with it, or had recovered from it provided the deeply sampled blood TCRbeta repertoires that made up the dataset. The repertoires were made available in a free public database intended to serve as a resource for research on the immune response to SARS-CoV-2. Samples were obtained from the ongoing ImmuneRACE study (first 160 participants) and from 1,200 or so subjects provided by 6 global collaborators. Nearly every sample came with metadata listing a de-identified subject ID, COVID-19 status, age in years and sex. HLA class I and class II types, where available, came from metadata supplied by the sample provider rather than from assay-based typing.

At one collaborating source in Seattle, patients were enrolled during active infection and were followed longitudinally through the course of disease. The collaborating institutions used their own protocols to collect whole blood in K2EDTA tubes. For TCRbeta analysis, collaborator samples were shipped as frozen whole blood, as isolated PBMCs, or as DNA extracted from either sample type. What the work shows at the level of the full study, not this receptor alone: How much clinical and demographic metadata was included differed by source and by participant, and the metadata was provided uncurated.

This clone is a singleton in its sample. Its antigen is still unknown. Base qualities are not at hand, and no much larger clone is one base apart. V has 1 base trimmed and J has 1 base trimmed; junction bases matching no gene number 9. The CDR3, cysteine through phenylalanine, is 19 amino acids long. Left in the record is the CDR3 DNA by itself, 57 bases read in frame from the first base. In the germline V gene (reference sequence), CDR1 corresponds to LNHNV and CDR2 to YYDKDF. TCRbeta CDR3 regions were amplified from genomic DNA using the immunoSEQ Assay, a bias-controlled multiplex PCR. The authors' pipeline ran thus. The number of nucleated cells in each sample was estimated by amplification of reference gene primers within the assay. To quantify the absolute abundance of each unique TCRbeta CDR3 rearrangement, sequence reads were collapsed and filtered. For each sample, productive Simpson clonality was calculated as the square root of Simpson's diversity index over productive rearrangements. In its TCRdb copy, this immuneACCESS table keeps in-frame sequences only and misses some clones. Where compared with another copy, unresolved V genes explain less than half of these, and the others have no known cause. That table furnishes V, J and clone size, whereas the DNA furnished D and trimming. Recorded for this sample are 150,000 to 200,000 clones; roughly 80% of them occurred a single time. Of the sample, around 12% is held by the ten largest clones.

The chain employs TRBV15 and TRBJ2-3, with 12 bases in between that match TRBD2. The sample comprised peripheral blood. This receptor was taken from an elderly woman with COVID-19, enrolled during active disease. The CDR3 protein sequence reads: CATSRVGLAGGPGTDTQYF. In nucleotide form, the sequence is TGTGCCACCAGCAGAGTTGGTCTAGCGGGAGGGCCGGGCACAGATACGCAGTATTTT.